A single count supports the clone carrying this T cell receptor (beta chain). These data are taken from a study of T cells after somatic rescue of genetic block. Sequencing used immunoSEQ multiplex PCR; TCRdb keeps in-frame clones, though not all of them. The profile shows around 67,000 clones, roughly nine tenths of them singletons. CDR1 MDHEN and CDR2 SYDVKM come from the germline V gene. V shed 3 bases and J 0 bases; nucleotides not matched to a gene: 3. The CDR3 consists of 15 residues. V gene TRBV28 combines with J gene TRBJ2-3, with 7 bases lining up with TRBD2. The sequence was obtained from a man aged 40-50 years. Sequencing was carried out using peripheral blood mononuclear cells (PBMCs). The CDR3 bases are TGTGCCAGCAGTTTCAGGGAGGGTAGCACAGATACGCAGTATTTT. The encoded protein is CASSFREGSTDTQYF.